A selection of T cell receptor beta chains follows, all from one sample in a study of early T cells in non-severe SARS-CoV-2 infection. Using its own MiXCR run on the 5' RACE reads, TCRdb lists one record per CDR3 protein. Here the sample spans about 60,000 distinct CDR3 sequences, roughly 10% being singletons. Sequenced: whole blood. These receptors all come from an adult who was a healthcare worker with PCR-confirmed SARS-CoV-2 infection or an uninfected control (not recorded which). The conserved cysteine and the conserved F or W are not part of the CDR3 here. The order of the fields is V gene, J gene, CDR3 length, CDR3 protein.

v_gene: TRBV7-2
j_gene: TRBJ2-3
len: 13
CDR3aa: ASSPQGQGSDTQY

v_gene: TRBV9
j_gene: TRBJ2-5
len: 13
CDR3aa: ASSVTSGSQETQY

v_gene: TRBV7-8
j_gene: TRBJ1-6
len: 15
CDR3aa: ASSLEGALSYNSPLH

v_gene: TRBV12-3/TRBV12-4
j_gene: TRBJ2-1
len: 16
CDR3aa: ASSSSGLAGDPYNEQF

v_gene: TRBV27
j_gene: TRBJ2-2
len: 12
CDR3aa: ASSSYRNTGELF

v_gene: TRBV4-1
j_gene: TRBJ2-1
len: 14
CDR3aa: ASSQEYGRPFNEQF

v_gene: TRBV12-3/TRBV12-4
j_gene: TRBJ1-1
len: 15
CDR3aa: ASSLALFRAPGTEAF

v_gene: TRBV6-6
j_gene: TRBJ2-5
len: 9
CDR3aa: ASSYRETQY

v_gene: TRBV7-9
j_gene: TRBJ2-5
len: 12
CDR3aa: ASSSDYNQETQY

v_gene: TRBV28
j_gene: TRBJ2-1
len: 10
CDR3aa: ASGGPYNEQF

v_gene: TRBV6-2/TRBV6-3
j_gene: TRBJ2-7
len: 12
CDR3aa: ASIRDSPFYEQY

v_gene: TRBV6-5
j_gene: TRBJ2-7
len: 11
CDR3aa: ASSPAPSYEQY

v_gene: TRBV12-3/TRBV12-4
j_gene: TRBJ1-1
len: 12
CDR3aa: ASSLATPNTEAF

v_gene: TRBV20-1
j_gene: TRBJ2-4
len: 10
CDR3aa: SASGVENIQY

v_gene: TRBV5-1
j_gene: TRBJ2-5
len: 13
CDR3aa: ASSAGTDRRETQY

v_gene: TRBV18
j_gene: TRBJ2-7
len: 16
CDR3aa: ASSGTNQRDRGPYEQY

v_gene: TRBV28
j_gene: TRBJ2-7
len: 15
CDR3aa: ASSASGPQWTHYEQY

v_gene: TRBV4-1
j_gene: TRBJ2-7
len: 13
CDR3aa: ASSQTSGSSYEQY

v_gene: TRBV10-3
j_gene: TRBJ2-7
len: 15
CDR3aa: AISGRQGRPRPYEQY

v_gene: TRBV7-3
j_gene: TRBJ2-7
len: 11
CDR3aa: ASRRGGGGEQY

v_gene: TRBV29-1
j_gene: TRBJ2-2
len: 12
CDR3aa: SAKQGGGTGELF

v_gene: TRBV10-3
j_gene: TRBJ2-7
len: 13
CDR3aa: AISEASGETYEQY

v_gene: TRBV7-2
j_gene: TRBJ2-1
len: 13
CDR3aa: ASSLAWSSDNEQF

v_gene: TRBV7-2
j_gene: TRBJ2-5
len: 12
CDR3aa: ASTLLGAQETQY

v_gene: TRBV7-2
j_gene: TRBJ1-5
len: 13
CDR3aa: ASSLLGGSNQPQH

v_gene: TRBV20-1
j_gene: TRBJ2-3
len: 12
CDR3aa: SAVSGRATDTQY

v_gene: TRBV20-1
j_gene: TRBJ2-1
len: 11
CDR3aa: SAANEAGGLAF